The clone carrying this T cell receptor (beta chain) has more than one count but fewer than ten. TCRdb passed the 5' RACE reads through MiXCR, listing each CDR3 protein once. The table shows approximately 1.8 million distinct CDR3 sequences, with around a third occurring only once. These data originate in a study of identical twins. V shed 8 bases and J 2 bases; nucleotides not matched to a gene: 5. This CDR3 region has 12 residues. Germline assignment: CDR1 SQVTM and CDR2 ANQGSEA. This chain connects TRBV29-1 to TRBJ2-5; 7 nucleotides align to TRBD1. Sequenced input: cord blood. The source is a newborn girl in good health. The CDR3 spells CSSRDRQETQYF. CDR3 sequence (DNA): TGCAGCTCTCGGGACAGACAAGAGACCCAGTACTTC.